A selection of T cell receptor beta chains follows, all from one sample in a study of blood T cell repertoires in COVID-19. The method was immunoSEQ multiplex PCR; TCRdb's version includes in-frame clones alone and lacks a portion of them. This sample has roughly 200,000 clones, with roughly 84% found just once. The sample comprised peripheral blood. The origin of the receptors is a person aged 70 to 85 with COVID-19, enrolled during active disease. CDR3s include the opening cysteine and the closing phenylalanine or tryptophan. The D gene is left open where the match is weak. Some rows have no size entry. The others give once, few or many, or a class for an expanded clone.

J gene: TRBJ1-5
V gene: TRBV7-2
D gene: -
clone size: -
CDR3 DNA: TGTGCCAGCAGCTTAGGTTCGAGCCAGCCCCAGCATTTT
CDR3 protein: CASSLGSSQPQHF

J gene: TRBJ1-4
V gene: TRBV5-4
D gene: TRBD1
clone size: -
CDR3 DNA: TGTGCCAGCAGCAGTACAGGGGTAGGGAAACTGTTTTTT
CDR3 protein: CASSSTGVGKLFF

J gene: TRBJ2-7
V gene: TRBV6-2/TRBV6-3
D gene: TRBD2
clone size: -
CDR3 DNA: TGTGCCAGCAGTTACTCGAACCTAGCGGGGACCTACGAGCAGTACTTC
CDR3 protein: CASSYSNLAGTYEQYF

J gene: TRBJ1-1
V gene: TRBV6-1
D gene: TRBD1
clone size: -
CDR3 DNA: TGTGCCAGCAGTGAAGTTCACAGGGGAGACACTGAAGCTTTCTTT
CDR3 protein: CASSEVHRGDTEAFF

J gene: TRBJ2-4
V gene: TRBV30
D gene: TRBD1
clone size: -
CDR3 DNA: TGTGCCTGGAGCGACAGGGGGCATATTCAGTACTTC
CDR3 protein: CAWSDRGHIQYF

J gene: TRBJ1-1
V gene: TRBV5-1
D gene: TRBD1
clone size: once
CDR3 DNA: TGCGCCAGCAGCCAGCTCGGGACAGGTATGAACACTGAAGCTTTCTTT
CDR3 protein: CASSQLGTGMNTEAFF

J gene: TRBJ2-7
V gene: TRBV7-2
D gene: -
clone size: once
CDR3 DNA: TGTGCCAGCAGCTCGTTGGACAGCGGTATCTACGAGCAGTACTTC
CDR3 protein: CASSSLDSGIYEQYF

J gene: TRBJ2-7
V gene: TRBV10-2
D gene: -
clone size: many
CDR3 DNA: TGCGCCAGCAGTGACGGGGGTTGGGAGCAGTACTTC
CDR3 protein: CASSDGGWEQYF

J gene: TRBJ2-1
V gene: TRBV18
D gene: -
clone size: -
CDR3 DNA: TGTGCCAGCTCCAGGGACTACAATGAGCAGTTCTTC
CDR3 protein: CASSRDYNEQFF

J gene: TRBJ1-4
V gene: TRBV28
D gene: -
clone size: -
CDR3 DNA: TGTGCCAGCAGCCGCCAGGGGATGGTTGAAAAACTGTTTTTT
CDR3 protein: CASSRQGMVEKLFF

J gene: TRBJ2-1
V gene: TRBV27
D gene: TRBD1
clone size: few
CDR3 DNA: TGTGCCACCAGGACAGGGGCCGTCAATGAGCAGTTCTTC
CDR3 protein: CATRTGAVNEQFF

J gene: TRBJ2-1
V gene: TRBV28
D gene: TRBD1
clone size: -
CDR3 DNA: TGTGCCAGCAGTGACACAGGGGGCGCCAACAATGAGCAGTTCTTC
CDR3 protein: CASSDTGGANNEQFF

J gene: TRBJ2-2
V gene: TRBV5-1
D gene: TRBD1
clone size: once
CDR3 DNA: TGCGCCAGCAGCTTGGGTACAGGGGGATGGAACACCGGGGAGCTGTTTTTT
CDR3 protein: CASSLGTGGWNTGELFF

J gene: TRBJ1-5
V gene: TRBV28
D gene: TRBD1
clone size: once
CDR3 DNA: TGTGCCAGCAGTCCCGTAACAGGGGGCAATCAGCCCCAGCATTTT
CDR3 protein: CASSPVTGGNQPQHF

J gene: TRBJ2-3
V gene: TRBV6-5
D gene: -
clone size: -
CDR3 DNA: TGTGCCAGCAGTCCCCCCTTAGGACTCACAGATACGCAGTATTTT
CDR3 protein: CASSPPLGLTDTQYF

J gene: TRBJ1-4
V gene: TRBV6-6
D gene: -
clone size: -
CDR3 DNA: TGTGCCAGCAGTAGACAGCCGTCCCGAGAAAAACTGTTTTTT
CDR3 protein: CASSRQPSREKLFF

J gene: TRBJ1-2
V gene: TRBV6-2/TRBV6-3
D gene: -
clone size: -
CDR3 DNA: TGTGCCAGCAGTTACTCTTTCGGGGCTAACTATGGCTACACCTTC
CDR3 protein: CASSYSFGANYGYTF

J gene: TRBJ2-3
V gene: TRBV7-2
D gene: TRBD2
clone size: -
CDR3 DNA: TGTGCCAGCAGCTTAAATAGCGGGGGGGCCACAGATACGCAGTATTTT
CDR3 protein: CASSLNSGGATDTQYF

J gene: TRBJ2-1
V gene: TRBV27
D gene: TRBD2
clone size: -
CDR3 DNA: TGTGCCAGCAGTCCTTTACGGACTAGCGGGAGCAATGAGCAGTTCTTC
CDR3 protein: CASSPLRTSGSNEQFF

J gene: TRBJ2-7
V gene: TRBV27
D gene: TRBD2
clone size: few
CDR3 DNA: TGTGCCAGCAGTTGGCGGGGGGCAAGTTTTTACGAGCAGTACTTC
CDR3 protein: CASSWRGASFYEQYF

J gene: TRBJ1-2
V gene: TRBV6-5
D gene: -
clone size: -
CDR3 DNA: TGTGCCAGCAGTCCGGTGAGGGGGAACTATGGCTACACCTTC
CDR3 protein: CASSPVRGNYGYTF

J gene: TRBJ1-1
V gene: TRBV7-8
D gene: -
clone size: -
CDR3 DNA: TGTGCCAGCAGCCCCGCGGAGATTAACACTGAAGCTTTCTTT
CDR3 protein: CASSPAEINTEAFF

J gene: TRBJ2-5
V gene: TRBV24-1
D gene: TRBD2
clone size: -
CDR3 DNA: TGTGCCACCGGGGGCGGGGGGGCCTTGGAGACCCAGTACTTC
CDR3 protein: CATGGGGALETQYF

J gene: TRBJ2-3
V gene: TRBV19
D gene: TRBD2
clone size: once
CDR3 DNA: TGTGCCAGTAGTATTCGGACTAGCGGGGCAGATACGCAGTATTTT
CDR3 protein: CASSIRTSGADTQYF

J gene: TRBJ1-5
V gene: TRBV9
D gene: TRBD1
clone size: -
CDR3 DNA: TGTGCCAGCAGCGGGACAGGGGGCAATCAGCCCCAGCATTTT
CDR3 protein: CASSGTGGNQPQHF

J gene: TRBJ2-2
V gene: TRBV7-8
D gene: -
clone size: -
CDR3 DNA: TGTGCCAGCAGCTTACAACCAGAGAGGATGATGTTTTTT
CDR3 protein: CASSLQPERMMFF

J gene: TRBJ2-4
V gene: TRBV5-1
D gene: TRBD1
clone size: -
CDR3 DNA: TGCGCCAGCAGCTTGGACAGGGGGTTATCCAAAAACATTCAGTACTTC
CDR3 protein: CASSLDRGLSKNIQYF

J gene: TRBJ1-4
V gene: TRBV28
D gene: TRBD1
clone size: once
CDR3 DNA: TGTGCCAGCAGTGAAGGGACAGGGAAATCCAATGAAAAACTGTTTTTT
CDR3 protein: CASSEGTGKSNEKLFF

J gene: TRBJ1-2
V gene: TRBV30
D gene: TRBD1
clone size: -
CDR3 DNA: TGTGCCTGGACCCGGGACAGGGAAGATGGCTACACCTTC
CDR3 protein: CAWTRDREDGYTF

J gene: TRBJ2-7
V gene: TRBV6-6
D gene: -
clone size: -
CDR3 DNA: TGTGCCAGCAGTTTCGGAGAATACGAGCAGTACTTC
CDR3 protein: CASSFGEYEQYF

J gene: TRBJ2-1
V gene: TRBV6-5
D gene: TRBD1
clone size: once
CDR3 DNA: TGTGCCAGCAGATCACAGGGGGCGGGTTGGAATGAGCAGTTCTTC
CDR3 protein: CASRSQGAGWNEQFF

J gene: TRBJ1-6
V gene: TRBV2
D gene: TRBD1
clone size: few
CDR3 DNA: TGTGCCGGGGGACAGGGGGCTACGGGTGGTTCACCCCTCCACTTT
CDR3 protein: CAGGQGATGGSPLHF

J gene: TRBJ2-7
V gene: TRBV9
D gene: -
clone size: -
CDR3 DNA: TGTGCCAGCAGCGTAGGTGTAGCCAGAGATTACGAGCAGTACTTC
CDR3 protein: CASSVGVARDYEQYF

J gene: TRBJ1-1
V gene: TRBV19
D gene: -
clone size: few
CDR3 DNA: TGTGCCAGTATGACCGGGGGAACGAAAGCTTTCTTT
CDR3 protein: CASMTGGTKAFF

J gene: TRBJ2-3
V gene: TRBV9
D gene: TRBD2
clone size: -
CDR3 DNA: TGTGCCAGCAGCCCCCTAGCGGGGGGCACAGATACGCAGTATTTT
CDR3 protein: CASSPLAGGTDTQYF

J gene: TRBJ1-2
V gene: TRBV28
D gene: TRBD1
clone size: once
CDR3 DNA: TGTGCCAGCAGCCAGGACAGGTCTCTTGGCTACACCTTC
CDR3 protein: CASSQDRSLGYTF

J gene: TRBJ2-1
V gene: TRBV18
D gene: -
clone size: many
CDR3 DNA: TGTGCCAGCTCACCACTGGAGACCTACAATGAGCAGTTCTTC
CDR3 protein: CASSPLETYNEQFF

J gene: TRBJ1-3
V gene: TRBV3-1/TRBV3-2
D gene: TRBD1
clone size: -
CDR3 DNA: TGTGCCAGCAGCCAACCCCTGGTAGGGGGCCACTCTGGAAACACCATATATTTT
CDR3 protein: CASSQPLVGGHSGNTIYF

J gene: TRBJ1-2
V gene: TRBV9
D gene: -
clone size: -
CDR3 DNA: TGTGCCAGCAGCGTAGATACAGGTGGCTACACCTTC
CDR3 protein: CASSVDTGGYTF

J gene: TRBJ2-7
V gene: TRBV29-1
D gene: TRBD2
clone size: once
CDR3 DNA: TGCAGCGCGCAAGCGGGAGGAGGACAAGAGCAGTACTTC
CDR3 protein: CSAQAGGGQEQYF

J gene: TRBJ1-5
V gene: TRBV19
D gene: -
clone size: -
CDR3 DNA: TGTGCCAGCAAAATTGACGGAGTCCATAGCAATCAGCCCCAGCATTTT
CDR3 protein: CASKIDGVHSNQPQHF

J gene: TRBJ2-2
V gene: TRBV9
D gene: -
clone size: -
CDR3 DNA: TGTGCCAGCACCGTCACTAGGGACACCGGGGAGCTGTTTTTT
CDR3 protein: CASTVTRDTGELFF

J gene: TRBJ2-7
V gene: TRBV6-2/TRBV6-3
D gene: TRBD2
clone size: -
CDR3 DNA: TGTGCCAGCAGTTTATACCTAGCGGGGCCCTACGAGCAGTACTTC
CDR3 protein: CASSLYLAGPYEQYF

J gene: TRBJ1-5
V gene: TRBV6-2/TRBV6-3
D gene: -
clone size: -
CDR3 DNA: TGTGCCAGCAGTAACTCGGGGCAGGCCCCTGGTCAGCCCCAGCATTTT
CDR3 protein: CASSNSGQAPGQPQHF

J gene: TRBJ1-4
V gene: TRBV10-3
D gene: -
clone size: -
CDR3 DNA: TGTGCCATCAGTGAGTCTAGTGAAAAACTGTTTTTT
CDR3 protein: CAISESSEKLFF

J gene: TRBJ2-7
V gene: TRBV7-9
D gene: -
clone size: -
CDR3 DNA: TGTGCCAGCAGCTCCCGGGGGGGACAGCATACAATCTACGAGCAGTACTTC
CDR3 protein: CASSSRGGQHTIYEQYF

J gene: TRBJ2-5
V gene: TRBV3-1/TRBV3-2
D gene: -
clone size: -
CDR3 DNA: TGTGCCAGCAGCCTGGACAGTTTCCAAGAGACCCAGTACTTC
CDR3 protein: CASSLDSFQETQYF

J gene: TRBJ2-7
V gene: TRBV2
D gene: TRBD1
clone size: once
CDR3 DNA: TGTGCCAGCGGAAACAGGGGGTCCCGCGAGCAGTACTTC
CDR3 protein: CASGNRGSREQYF

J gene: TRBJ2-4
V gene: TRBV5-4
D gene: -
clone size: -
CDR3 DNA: TGTGCCAGCAGCTCCCCCGGTCAGGCCATTCAGTACTTC
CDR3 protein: CASSSPGQAIQYF

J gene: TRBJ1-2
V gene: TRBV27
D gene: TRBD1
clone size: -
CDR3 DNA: TGTGCCAGCAGTCCGGGACAGGGAAGCCCCTATGGCTACACCTTC
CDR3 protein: CASSPGQGSPYGYTF